This TCR beta chain was profiled in a study of beta chain features in type 1 diabetes. As every portion of the isolated RNA was reverse transcribed, the sequencing read expressed TCRB transcripts. Using immunoSEQ multiplex PCR, the repertoire was profiled, and TCRdb retains in-frame clones only, with some absent. Counted here are around 180,000 clones, about 8% occurring once; the ten biggest clones make up around 0.9%. This clone showed up many times. Its antigen is still unknown. The CDR3 extends over 15 amino acids. Trimming pared 0 bases from V and 4 bases from J, leaving 12 bases between. In germline, CDR1 is SGDLS, CDR2 YYNGEE. General study results and limits: Any HLA-type effect on TCRB rearrangement remained unresolved here. Sequencing of cDNA might inflate the share of cells that strongly express TCR. Insertion counts at VDJ junctions were lower in type 1 diabetes patients, who also showed more deletions there. When Type 1 diabetes patients were examined, their TCRB CDR3s proved moderately but significantly shorter in all four CD4+ subsets.

Via CD45RO/CCR7/CD25/CD127/CD95/CD27, cells of the CD4+ naive, central memory, regulatory and stem cell-like memory subsets were sorted. The chain is built from TRBV9 and TRBJ2-3, with D possibly TRBD2 on 5 matching bases. The receptor comes from a woman in her 40s with type 1 diabetes. The sample comprised central memory CD4+ T cells from blood. The CDR3 protein is CASSVESAGADTQYF. In nucleotides, the CDR3 is TGTGCCAGCAGCGTAGAGTCCGCCGGGGCAGATACGCAGTATTTT.